The 17 T cell receptor beta chains given below trace back to one sample, sequenced in a study of monozygotic twins with inflammatory bowel disease. Each CDR3 protein gets one entry in TCRdb, which reprocessed the 5' RACE reads and gives no DNA. This sample carries about 160,000 distinct CDR3 sequences, with 2.8% going to the ten biggest clones. Sequencing was done on a sample of blood. The source of these receptors is a human donor with ulcerative colitis or Crohn's disease, or a healthy co-twin of an affected twin (not recorded which).

V gene TRBV5-1 combines with J gene TRBJ2-1. The CDR3 consists of 13 residues. Per the germline V gene, CDR1 is SGHRS and CDR2 is YFSETQ. The CDR3 region is CASSLGQYNEQFF. Full variable domain (outside the CDR3, taken from reference TRBV5-1 and TRBJ2-1): KAGVTQTPRYLIKTRGQQVTLSCSPISGHRSVSWYQQTPGQGLQFLFEYFSETQRNKGNFPGRFSGRQFSNSRSEMNVSTLELGDSALYLCASSLGQYNEQFFGPGTRLTVL.

The V gene is TRBV7-9, the J gene TRBJ2-1; absent DNA, TCRdb's TRBD1 call cannot be checked. The CDR3 covers 15 residues. Per the germline V gene, CDR1 is SEHNR and CDR2 is FQNEAQ (reference sequence). CDR3 region: CASSYGGPPYNEQFF.

The chain recombines TRBV10-3 with TRBJ2-1; with no DNA, the TCRdb D assignment of TRBD2 cannot be verified. Per the germline V gene, CDR1 is ENHRY and CDR2 is SYGVKD. There are 20 residues in the CDR3. The CDR3 sequence: CAIRAEGLAGGPRSADEQFF.

This chain connects TRBV20-1 to TRBJ2-3; the D call of TRBD2 rests on TCRdb alone, since no DNA is present to check it. Germline loops: CDR1 DFQATT, CDR2 SNEGSKA (reference sequence). The CDR3 is 14 amino acids. The CDR3: CSAASGSSLDTQYF.

The V and J genes are TRBV28 and TRBJ2-2; the TCRdb D gene call, TRBD2, has no DNA to confirm it. Looked up from germline, CDR1 is MDHEN and CDR2 is SYDVKM. CDR3 length: 20 residues. Here the CDR3 reads CASSLLIDAVAGGRTGELFF.

This chain joins TRBV5-1 and TRBJ2-2; no DNA is available, so the TRBD1 call from TCRdb remains unchecked. CDR1 and CDR2 (germline): SGHRS, YFSETQ. The CDR3 runs to 16 residues. This chain's CDR3 is CASSPWGAGNTGELFF.

The chain has TRBV14 and TRBJ1-6; TCRdb lists TRBD1, though no DNA is available to test this call. The CDR3 is made up of 17 amino acids. CDR1 SGHDN and CDR2 FVKESK come from the germline V gene. The CDR3 sequence: CASSQGNRAIGNSPLHF.

The chain uses TRBV5-6 and TRBJ1-4; no DNA is available, so the TRBD1 call from TCRdb remains unchecked. This CDR3 spans 13 amino acids. Germline lookup yields CDR1 SGHDT and CDR2 YYEEEE. CDR3 protein: CASSDRDREKLFF.

The chain is built from TRBV5-1 and TRBJ2-5; checking the TCRdb D call of TRBD1 is not possible without DNA. This CDR3 comprises 13 residues. In germline, CDR1 is SGHRS, CDR2 YFSETQ. CDR3 loop: CASSTGKKETQYF.

The rearrangement links TRBV20-1 to TRBJ2-3; TCRdb returns TRBD1, unconfirmable since there is no DNA. Germline values: CDR1 DFQATT, CDR2 SNEGSKA (reference sequence). This CDR3 has 12 amino acids. This chain's CDR3 is CNMRGPTDTQYF.

The gene calls are TRBV12-3 or TRBV12-4 and TRBJ1-2; TCRdb selects TRBD1, and the lack of DNA leaves this call unchecked. The length of the CDR3 is 13 residues. The CDR3 protein is CASSHRDRVGCTF.

V usage is TRBV20-1 and J usage is TRBJ2-3; the TCRdb D gene call, TRBD2, has no DNA to confirm it. CDR3 length: 14 amino acids. Germline CDR1 is DFQATT and CDR2 is SNEGSKA (reference sequence). The CDR3 sequence: CSPRGGGPTDTQYF.

The chain combines TRBV7-9 with TRBJ2-7; the D call from TCRdb, TRBD2, cannot be confirmed without DNA. This CDR3 is 16 amino acids long. The germline gives CDR1 SEHNR, CDR2 FQNEAQ (reference sequence). The chain's CDR3 is CASSSQGLAGNYEQYF.

The rearrangement uses TRBV2 and TRBJ1-1. The germline V gene encodes CDR1 SNHLY and CDR2 FYNNEI. The CDR3 is 14 residues long. CDR3 residues: CASSGGDGYFEAFF.

The gene calls are TRBV20-1 and TRBJ2-2; TCRdb names TRBD2, which stays unverified in the absence of DNA. The CDR3 is 14 amino acids. Germline V gene sequence: CDR1 DFQATT, CDR2 SNEGSKA (reference sequence). CDR3 sequence reads: CSANSGPNTGELFF.

The rearrangement links TRBV18 to TRBJ2-5; TCRdb's D call of TRBD2 is untestable without DNA. Germline CDR1 and CDR2: KGHSH and LQKENI. This CDR3 region has 16 residues. CDR3 loop: CASSPRLAEGGETQYF.

The chain recombines TRBV20-1 with TRBJ2-2; with no DNA, the TCRdb D assignment of TRBD1 cannot be verified. The CDR3 has 15 amino acids. Germline V gives CDR1 DFQATT, CDR2 SNEGSKA (reference sequence). CDR3: CSALRDGAVPGELFF.